Sequencing of this TCR beta chain was carried out in a study of cytomegalovirus exposure and HLA in healthy donors. Whole-study findings and limits: It was assumed in the presence/absence analyses that sequencing depth was roughly uniform across donors. Later examination showed HLA-associated TCR beta chains had greater clonal expansion than equally common others.

Use of 60 Vbeta and 13 Jbeta primers characterized the PCR. TCRdb's copy holds only in-frame clones and misses some; the assay was immunoSEQ multiplex PCR. The sample shows approximately 180,000 clones, approximately 80% of them seen only once. As to this clone: Its specificity is not known. Its ends do not fully match the called genes, so a read error is possible.

CDR3 length equals 14 residues. In germline, CDR1 is SEHNR, CDR2 FQNEAQ (reference sequence). The rearrangement uses TRBV7-9 and TRBJ2-3; 8 nucleotides match TRBD2. This TCR was sampled from a woman aged 30 to 39 in good health and CMV-seronegative. Sequencing was performed on PBMCs. CDR3 in DNA: TGTTCCAGCAGCTTAGCGGGACTCCAAGATACGCAGTATTTT. It yields the protein CSSSLAGLQDTQYF.